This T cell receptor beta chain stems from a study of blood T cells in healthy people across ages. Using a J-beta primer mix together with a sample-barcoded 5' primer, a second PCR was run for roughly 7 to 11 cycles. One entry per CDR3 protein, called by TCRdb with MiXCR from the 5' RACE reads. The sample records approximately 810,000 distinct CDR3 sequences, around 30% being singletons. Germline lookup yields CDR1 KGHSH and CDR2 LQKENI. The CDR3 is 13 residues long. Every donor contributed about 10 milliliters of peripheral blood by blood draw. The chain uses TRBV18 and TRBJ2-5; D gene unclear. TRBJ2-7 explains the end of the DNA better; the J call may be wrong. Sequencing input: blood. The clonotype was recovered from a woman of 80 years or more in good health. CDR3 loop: CASSPRGFYEQYF. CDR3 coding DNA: TGTGCCAGCTCACCAAGAGGATTCTACGAGCAGTACTTC.